What follows are 8 T cell receptor beta chains derived from one specimen sequenced in a study of regulatory T cells in long-lasting Graves disease. Described time point: persistent/refractory GD, antithyroid drugs over 5 years with positive TRAb. Generation of the TCR library employed RNA extracted from PBMCs. Sequencing libraries for TCR beta were prepared with iRepertoire HTBI primers and Arm-PCR of CDR3 regions. A single record per CDR3 protein comes from TCRdb applying MiXCR to the multiplex PCR reads. Among fewer than 450,000 distinct CDR3 sequences listed, about 20% were seen once. The sample was peripheral blood mononuclear cells (PBMCs), taken when the disease was refractory, from a patient treated with antithyroid drugs. These receptors all stem from a female donor with Graves disease.

This clonotype was recorded many times. The chain recombines TRBV12-3 or TRBV12-4 with TRBJ2-7; 8 bases are a match to TRBD1. This CDR3 region has 16 residues. Trimming at V came to 5 bases and at J to 4 bases, leaving 13 bases not matched to a gene. The CDR3 region has the DNA TGTGCCAGCAGTAAACGTTGGACAGGGAGTTGGTACGAGCAGTACTTC. This sequence encodes CASSKRWTGSWYEQYF.

This clonotype was detected ten times or more. CDR3 residues: CATSDQGPGTGANVLTF. Here the CDR3 DNA reads TGTGCCACCAGTGACCAGGGACCTGGAACAGGGGCCAACGTCCTGACTTTC. The rearrangement uses TRBV24-1 and TRBJ2-6; either TRBD1 or TRBD2 may fit D (5 bases each). CDR3 length equals 17 residues. V was trimmed by 4 bases and J by 4 bases, leaving 16 bases between them. CDR1 and CDR2 from the germline V gene are KGHDR and SFDVKD.

This clonotype was seen only a few times. This chain uses TRBV6-2 or TRBV6-3 with TRBJ2-5; TRBD2 matches 11 bases. The V gene's germline CDR1 is MNHEY and CDR2 SVGEGT. The trim removed 0 bases at V and 2 bases at J, leaving 5 bases unmatched. The CDR3 spans 17 residues. CDR3 amino acids: CASSYSTGLAVQETQYF. The CDR3 DNA follows: TGTGCCAGCAGTTACTCGACGGGACTAGCGGTTCAAGAGACCCAGTACTTC.

The chain's CDR3 is CSATWGYEQYF. DNA of the CDR3: TGCAGTGCTACTTGGGGGTACGAGCAGTACTTC. V usage is TRBV20-1 and J usage is TRBJ2-7; D might be TRBD1 or TRBD2, each matching 5 bases. Germline V gene sequence: CDR1 DFQATT, CDR2 SNEGSKA (reference sequence). The V end was cut by 4 bases, the J end by 4 bases, with 8 bases between. This CDR3 region has 11 residues.

V usage is TRBV5-1 and J usage is TRBJ1-1; no firm D call. Germline CDR1 and CDR2: SGHRS and YFSETQ. The CDR3 length is 14 residues. The V and J ends lost 0 bases and 1 base respectively, with 7 bases between them. The CDR3 DNA is TGCGCCAGCAGCTTGGACGCGGGGAACACTGAAGCTTTCTTT. Its translation: CASSLDAGNTEAFF.

This clonotype was found many times. The chain links TRBV2 to TRBJ1-2; TRBD1 might be the D (5 bases). CDR3 length: 17 amino acids. With 6 bases removed from V and 6 bases from J, the gap between germline ends came to 26 bases. The germline V gene encodes CDR1 SNHLY and CDR2 FYNNEI. The CDR3 DNA sequence: TGTGCCAGCAGCTCTCAAACCGGGGGGGTTTTCGTTGATGGCTACACCTTC. It codes for CASSSQTGGVFVDGYTF.

V is TRBV7-2 and J is TRBJ1-3, with 9 bases aligning to TRBD1. The J segment lost 4 bases and the V segment lost 5 bases, leaving 6 bases of the junction unmatched. This CDR3 contains 15 residues. Germline V gene lookup returns CDR1 SGHTA and CDR2 FQGNSA. DNA for the CDR3: TGTGCCAGCAGCCGACAGGGGGTGAAAGGAAACACCATATATTTT. Protein sequence: CASSRQGVKGNTIYF.

The genes are TRBV5-1 and TRBJ1-1; D may be TRBD1 (5 bases). The CDR3 has 12 amino acids. Germline CDR1 SGHRS, CDR2 YFSETQ. The V and J ends lost 1 base and 10 bases respectively, with 11 bases between them. CDR3 bases: TGCGCCAGCAGCTTGTCGGGGGAAGGAGCTTTCTTT. Residues: CASSLSGEGAFF.